The source of this T cell receptor beta chain is a study of CD8 T cells in Susac syndrome. Sequencing of TCR beta was performed on blood CD8+ T cells and on blood CD4+ T cells. The authors negatively isolated CD8+ and CD4+ T cells and FACS-enriched TEMRA cells. RNA, at about 0.45 to 1 ug, was reverse transcribed with random hexamers. TCR beta CDR3 was amplified by immunoSEQ multiplex PCR. This amplification extended across 54 Vbeta and 13 Jbeta segments. TCRdb re-called the immunoSEQ multiplex PCR reads through MiXCR, storing one row per CDR3 protein. The repertoire holds over 100,000 distinct CDR3 sequences, with nearly 95% as singletons. Details on this clonotype: The junction shows a germline mismatch at one end, possibly a read error.

The sequenced material came from CD4+ T cells from PBMCs. The clonotype was recovered from a human donor in good health.

The CDR3 DNA reads TGTGCCAGCAGCCCCGGGACAGGGGGCTATCGAGACTTC. This gives the protein CASSPGTGGYRDF. The chain joins TRBV3-1 to TRBJ2-5, with 12 bases that match TRBD1. Germline V gene lookup returns CDR1 LGHDT and CDR2 YNNKEL (reference sequence). The CDR3 totals 13 residues.